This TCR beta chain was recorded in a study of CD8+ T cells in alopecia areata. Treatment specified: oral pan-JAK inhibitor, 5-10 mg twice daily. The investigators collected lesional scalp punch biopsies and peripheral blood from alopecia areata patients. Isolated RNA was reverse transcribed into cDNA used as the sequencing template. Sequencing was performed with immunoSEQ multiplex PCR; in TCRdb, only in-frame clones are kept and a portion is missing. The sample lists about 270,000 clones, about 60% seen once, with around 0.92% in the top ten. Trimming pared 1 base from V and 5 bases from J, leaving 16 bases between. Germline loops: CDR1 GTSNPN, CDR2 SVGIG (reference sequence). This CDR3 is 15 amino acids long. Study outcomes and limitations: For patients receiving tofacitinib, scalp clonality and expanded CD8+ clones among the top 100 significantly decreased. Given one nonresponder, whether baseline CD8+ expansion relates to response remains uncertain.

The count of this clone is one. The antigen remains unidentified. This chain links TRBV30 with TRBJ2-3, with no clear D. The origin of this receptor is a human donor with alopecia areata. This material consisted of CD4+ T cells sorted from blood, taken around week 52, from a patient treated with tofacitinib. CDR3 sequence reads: CAWSEKGAVLDTQYF. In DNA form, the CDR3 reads TGTGCCTGGAGTGAAAAGGGCGCGGTTTTAGATACGCAGTATTTT.